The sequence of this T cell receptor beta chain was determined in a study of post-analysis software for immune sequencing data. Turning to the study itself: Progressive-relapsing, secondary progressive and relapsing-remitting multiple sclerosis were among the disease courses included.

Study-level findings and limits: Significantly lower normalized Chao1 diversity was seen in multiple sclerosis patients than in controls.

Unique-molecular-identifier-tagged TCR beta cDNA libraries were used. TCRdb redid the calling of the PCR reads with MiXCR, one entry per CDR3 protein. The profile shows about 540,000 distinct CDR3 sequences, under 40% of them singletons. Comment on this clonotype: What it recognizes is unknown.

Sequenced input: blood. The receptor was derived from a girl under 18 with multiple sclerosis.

CDR3 DNA: TGCAGTGCTAGCAGTCGTCGGGGGAGCACAGATACGCAGTATTTT. Residues: CSASSRRGSTDTQYF. The chain carries TRBV20-1 and TRBJ2-3; D perhaps matches TRBD2 (6 bases). V shed 3 bases and J shed 0 bases, with 13 bases lying between them. Germline loops: CDR1 DFQATT, CDR2 SNEGSKA (reference sequence). The CDR3 totals 15 residues.